Only one count was recorded for the clone carrying this T cell receptor beta chain. Time point: after trial treatment. The treatment is: LDRT plus nivolumab, ipilimumab, low-dose cyclophosphamide and aspirin (RACIN trial). Treatment of the donors consisted of nivolumab and ipilimumab (plus aspirin, low-dose cyclophosphamide and low-dose radiotherapy). The data stem from a study of low-dose radiotherapy and immunotherapy resistance in tumors. Study background: Doses delivered to Cohort 2 were 1 Gy per fraction every two weeks, amounting to 13 Gy over 26 weeks. Alpha- and beta-chain coverage of first-strand cDNA came from TRAV- and TRBV-specific primers.

The CDR3 has 14 amino acids. Germline V lookup: CDR1 SEHNR, CDR2 FQNEAQ (reference sequence). Trimming took 5 bases from V and 6 from J, leaving 13 bases between them. The authors ran around 19 PCR cycles to amplify TCRs with a constant-region primer and V-primer adapter. The authors amplified isolated mRNA by in vitro transcription. TCRdb re-derived calls from the reads in MiXCR, one entry per CDR3 protein. This table has roughly 52,000 distinct CDR3 sequences, roughly 31% appearing once. The source of this sequence is a male donor with rectosigmoid adenocarcinoma. Sequenced here: PBMCs, sampled after low-dose radiotherapy plus immunotherapy. This rearrangement joins TRBV7-9 to TRBJ1-4; maybe TRBD1 (6 bases). CDR3 DNA sequence: TGTGCCAGCAGCCCCGCACAGGGAGATGAAAAACTGTTTTTT. Amino acids: CASSPAQGDEKLFF.